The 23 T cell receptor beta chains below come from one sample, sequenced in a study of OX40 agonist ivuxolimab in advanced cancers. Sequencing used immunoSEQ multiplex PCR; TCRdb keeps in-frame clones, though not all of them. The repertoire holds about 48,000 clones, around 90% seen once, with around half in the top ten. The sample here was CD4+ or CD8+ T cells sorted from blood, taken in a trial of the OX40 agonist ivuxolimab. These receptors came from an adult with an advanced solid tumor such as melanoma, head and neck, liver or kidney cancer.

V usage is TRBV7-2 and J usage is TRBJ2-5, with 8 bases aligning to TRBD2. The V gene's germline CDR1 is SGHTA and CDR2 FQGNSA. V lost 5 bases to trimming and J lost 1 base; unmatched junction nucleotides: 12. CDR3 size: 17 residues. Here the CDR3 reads CASSTTLYSGTQETQYF. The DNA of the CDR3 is TGTGCCAGCAGCACTACATTATATAGCGGGACCCAAGAGACCCAGTACTTC.

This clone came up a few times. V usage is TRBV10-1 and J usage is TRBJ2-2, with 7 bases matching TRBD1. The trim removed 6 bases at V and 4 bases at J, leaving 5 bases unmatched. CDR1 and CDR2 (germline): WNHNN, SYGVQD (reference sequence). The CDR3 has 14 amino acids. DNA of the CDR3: TGCGCCAGCAGCTCGACAGGGTCCACCGGGGAGCTGTTTTTT. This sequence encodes CASSSTGSTGELFF.

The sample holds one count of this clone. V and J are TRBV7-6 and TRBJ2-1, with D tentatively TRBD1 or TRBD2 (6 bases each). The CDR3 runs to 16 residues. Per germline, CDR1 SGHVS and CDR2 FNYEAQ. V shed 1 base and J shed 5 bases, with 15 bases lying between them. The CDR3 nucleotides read TGTGCCAGCAGCTTAGGATGGGGGGCGCCGGACAATGAGCAGTTCTTC. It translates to CASSLGWGAPDNEQFF. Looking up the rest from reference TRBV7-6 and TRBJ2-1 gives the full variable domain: GAGVSQSPRYKVTKRGQDVALRCDPISGHVSLYWYRQALGQGPEFLTYFNYEAQQDKSGLPNDRFSAERPEGSISTLTIQRTEQRDSAMYRCASSLGWGAPDNEQFFGPGTRLTVL.

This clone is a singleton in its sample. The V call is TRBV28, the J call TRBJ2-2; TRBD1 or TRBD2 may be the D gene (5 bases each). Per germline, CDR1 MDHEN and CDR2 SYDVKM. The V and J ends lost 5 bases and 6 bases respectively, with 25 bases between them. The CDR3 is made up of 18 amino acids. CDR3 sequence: CASSKLLPGTPGPGELFF. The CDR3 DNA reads TGTGCCAGCAGTAAACTCCTCCCCGGGACCCCGGGCCCCGGGGAGCTGTTTTTT. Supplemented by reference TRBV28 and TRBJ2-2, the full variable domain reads DVKVTQSSRYLVKRTGEKVFLECVQDMDHENMFWYRQDPGLGLRLIYFSYDVKMKEKGDIPEGYSVSREKKERFSLILESASTNQTSMYLCASSKLLPGTPGPGELFFGEGSRLTVL.

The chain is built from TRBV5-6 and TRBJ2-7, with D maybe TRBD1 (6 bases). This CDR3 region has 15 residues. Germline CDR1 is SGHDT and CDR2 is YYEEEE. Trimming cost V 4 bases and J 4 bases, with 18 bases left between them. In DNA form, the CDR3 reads TGTGCCAGCAGCCCCTGGGACAACCCAACGTACGAGCAGTACTTC. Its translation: CASSPWDNPTYEQYF.

CDR3 loop: CASRSTGERSPKNIQYF. DNA of the CDR3: TGTGCCAGCAGAAGTACAGGGGAAAGGAGTCCCAAAAACATTCAGTACTTC. The chain carries TRBV28 and TRBJ2-4; 7 bases are shared with TRBD1. There are 17 residues in the CDR3. Germline V gene sequence: CDR1 MDHEN, CDR2 SYDVKM. V was pared by 6 bases and J by 2 bases, with 13 bases of the junction left unmatched.

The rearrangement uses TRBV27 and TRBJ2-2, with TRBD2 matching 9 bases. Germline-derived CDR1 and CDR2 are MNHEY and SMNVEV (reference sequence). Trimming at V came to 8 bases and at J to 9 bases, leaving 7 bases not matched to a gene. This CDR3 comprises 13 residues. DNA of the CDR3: TGTGCCAGCCAGGGACTAGCAGGCCGGGAGCTGTTTTTT. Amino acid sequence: CASQGLAGRELFF.

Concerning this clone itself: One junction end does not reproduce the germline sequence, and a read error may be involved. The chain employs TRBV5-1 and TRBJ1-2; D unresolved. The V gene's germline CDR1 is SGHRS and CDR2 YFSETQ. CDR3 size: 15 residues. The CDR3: CASNLETPANYGYTF. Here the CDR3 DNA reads TGCGCCAGCAACTTGGAGACACCAGCTAACTATGGCTACACCTTC.

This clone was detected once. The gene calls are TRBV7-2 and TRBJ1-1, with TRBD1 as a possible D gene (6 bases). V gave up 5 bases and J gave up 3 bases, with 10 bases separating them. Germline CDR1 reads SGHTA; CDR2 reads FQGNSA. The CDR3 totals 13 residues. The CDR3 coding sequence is TGTGCCAGCAGCCGAGGGGGGCACACTGAAGCTTTCTTT. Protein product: CASSRGGHTEAFF.

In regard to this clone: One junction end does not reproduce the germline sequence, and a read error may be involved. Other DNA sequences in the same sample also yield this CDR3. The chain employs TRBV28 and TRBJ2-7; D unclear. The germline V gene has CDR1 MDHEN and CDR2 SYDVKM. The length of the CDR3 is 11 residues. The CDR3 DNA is TGCGCCAGTGAGCAGGTGGACGAGCAGTACTTC. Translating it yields CASEQVDEQYF.

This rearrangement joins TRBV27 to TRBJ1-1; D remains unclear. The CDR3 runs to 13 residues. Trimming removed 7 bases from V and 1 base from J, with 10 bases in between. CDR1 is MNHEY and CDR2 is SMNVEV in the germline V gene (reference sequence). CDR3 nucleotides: TGTGCCAGCACCCAAGAAGGGAACACTGAAGCTTTCTTT. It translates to CASTQEGNTEAFF.

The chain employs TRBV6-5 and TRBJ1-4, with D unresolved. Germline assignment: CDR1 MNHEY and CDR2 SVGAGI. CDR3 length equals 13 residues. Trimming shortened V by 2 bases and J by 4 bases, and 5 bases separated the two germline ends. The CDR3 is CASSYAGNEKLFF. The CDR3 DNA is TGTGCCAGCAGTTACGCCGGTAATGAAAAACTGTTTTTT.

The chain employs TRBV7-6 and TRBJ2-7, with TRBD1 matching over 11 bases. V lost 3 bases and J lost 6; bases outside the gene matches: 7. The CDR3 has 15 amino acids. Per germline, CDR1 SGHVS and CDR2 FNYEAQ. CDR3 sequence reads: CASSLVGGQGGEQYF. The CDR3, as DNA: TGTGCCAGCAGCTTGGTTGGGGGACAGGGGGGCGAGCAGTACTTC.

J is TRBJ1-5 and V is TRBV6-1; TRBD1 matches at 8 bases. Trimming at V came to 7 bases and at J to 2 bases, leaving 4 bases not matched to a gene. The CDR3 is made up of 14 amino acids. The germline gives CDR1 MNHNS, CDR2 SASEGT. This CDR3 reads CASNPTGGNQPQHF. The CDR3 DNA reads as TGTGCCAGCAACCCGACAGGGGGCAATCAGCCCCAGCATTTT.

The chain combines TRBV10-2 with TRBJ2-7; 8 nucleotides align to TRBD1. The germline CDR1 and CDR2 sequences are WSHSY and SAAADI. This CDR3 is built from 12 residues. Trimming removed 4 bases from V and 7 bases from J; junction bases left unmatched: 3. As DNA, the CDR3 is TGCGCCAGCAGTGGACAGGGGAATGAGCAGTACTTC. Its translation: CASSGQGNEQYF.

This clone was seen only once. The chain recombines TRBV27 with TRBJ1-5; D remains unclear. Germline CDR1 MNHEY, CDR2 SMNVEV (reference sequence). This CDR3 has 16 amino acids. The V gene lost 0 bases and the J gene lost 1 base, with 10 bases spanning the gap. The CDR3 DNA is TGTGCCAGCAGTTTATCAGGCCGGGTCAGCAATCAGCCCCAGCATTTT. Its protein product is CASSLSGRVSNQPQHF.

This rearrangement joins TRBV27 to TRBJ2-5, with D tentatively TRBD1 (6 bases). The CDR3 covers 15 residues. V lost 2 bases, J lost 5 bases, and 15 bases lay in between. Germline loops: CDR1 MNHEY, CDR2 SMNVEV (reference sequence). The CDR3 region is CASSLTDRLEETQYF. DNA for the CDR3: TGTGCCAGCAGTTTAACCGACAGGCTGGAGGAGACCCAGTACTTC.

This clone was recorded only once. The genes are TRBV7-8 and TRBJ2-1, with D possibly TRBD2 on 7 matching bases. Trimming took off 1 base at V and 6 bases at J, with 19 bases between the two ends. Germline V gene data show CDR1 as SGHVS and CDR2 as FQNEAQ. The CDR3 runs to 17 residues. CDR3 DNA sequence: TGTGCCAGCAGCTTAGAAGGCCGGGGGGCAGGGTCCAATGAGCAGTTCTTC. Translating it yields CASSLEGRGAGSNEQFF.

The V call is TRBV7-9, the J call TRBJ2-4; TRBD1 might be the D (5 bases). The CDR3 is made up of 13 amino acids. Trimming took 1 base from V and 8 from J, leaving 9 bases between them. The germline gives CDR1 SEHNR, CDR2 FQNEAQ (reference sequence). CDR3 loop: CASSLVGVDIQYF. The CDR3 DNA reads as TGTGCCAGCAGCTTAGTAGGGGTAGACATTCAGTACTTC.

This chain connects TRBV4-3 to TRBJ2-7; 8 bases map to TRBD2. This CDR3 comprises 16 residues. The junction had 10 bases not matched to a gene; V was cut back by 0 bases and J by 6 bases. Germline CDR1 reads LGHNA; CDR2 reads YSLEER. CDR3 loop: CASSQDGTGGPGEQYF. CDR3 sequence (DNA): TGCGCCAGCAGCCAAGATGGGACGGGGGGGCCCGGCGAGCAGTACTTC.

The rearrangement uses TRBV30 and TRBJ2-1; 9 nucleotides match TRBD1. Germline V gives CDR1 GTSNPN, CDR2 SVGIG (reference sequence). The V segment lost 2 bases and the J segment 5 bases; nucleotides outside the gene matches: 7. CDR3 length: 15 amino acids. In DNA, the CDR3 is TGTGCCTGGAGTAAAACAGGGGGCATCAACAATGAGCAGTTCTTC. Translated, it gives CAWSKTGGINNEQFF.

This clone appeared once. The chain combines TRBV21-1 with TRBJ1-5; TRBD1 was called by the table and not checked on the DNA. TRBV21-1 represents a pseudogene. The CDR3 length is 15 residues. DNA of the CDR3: TGTGCCAGCACCCCAAGACAGTATAGCAATCAGCCCCAGCATTTT. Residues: CASTPRQYSNQPQHF.

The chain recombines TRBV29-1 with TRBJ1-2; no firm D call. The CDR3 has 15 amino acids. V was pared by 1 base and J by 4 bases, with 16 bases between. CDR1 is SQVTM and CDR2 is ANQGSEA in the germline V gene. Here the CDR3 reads CSVEGIPEGTYGYTF. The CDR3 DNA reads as TGCAGCGTTGAAGGGATCCCCGAGGGCACCTATGGCTACACCTTC.